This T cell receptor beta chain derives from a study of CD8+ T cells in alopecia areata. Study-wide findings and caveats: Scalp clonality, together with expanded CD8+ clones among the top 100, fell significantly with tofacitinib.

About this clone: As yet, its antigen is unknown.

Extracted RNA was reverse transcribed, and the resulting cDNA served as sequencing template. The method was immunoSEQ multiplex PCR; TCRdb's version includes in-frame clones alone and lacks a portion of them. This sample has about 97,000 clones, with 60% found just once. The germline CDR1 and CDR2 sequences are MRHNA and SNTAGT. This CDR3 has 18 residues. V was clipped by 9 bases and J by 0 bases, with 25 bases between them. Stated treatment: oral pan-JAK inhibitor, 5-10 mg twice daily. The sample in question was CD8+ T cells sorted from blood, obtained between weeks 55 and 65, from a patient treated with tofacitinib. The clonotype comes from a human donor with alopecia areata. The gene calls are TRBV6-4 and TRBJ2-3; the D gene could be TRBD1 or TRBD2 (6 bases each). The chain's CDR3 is CARTSTRRKGGSTDTQYF. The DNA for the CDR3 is TGTGCCAGGACGTCAACTCGGAGGAAGGGGGGAAGCACAGATACGCAGTATTTT.